This T cell receptor beta chain was identified during a study of blood T cell repertoires in COVID-19. Assay used: immunoSEQ multiplex PCR; TCRdb lists only in-frame clones, some missing. The data contain 250,000 to 350,000 clones, roughly 86% of them singletons. The V gene end was trimmed by 5 bases and the J gene end by 2 bases; junction bases not matched to a gene: 6. This CDR3 region has 16 residues. Germline V gene lookup returns CDR1 SGHAT and CDR2 FQNNGV. The material sequenced was PBMCs or T cells enriched from blood (not recorded which). This sequence joins TRBV11-2 and TRBJ2-1, with 10 bases lining up with TRBD1. The TCR was taken from a woman in her fifties or sixties who had been exposed to COVID-19. CDR3 region: CASSPRTGGPYNEQFF. The DNA for the CDR3 is TGTGCCAGCAGCCCAAGGACAGGGGGGCCCTACAATGAGCAGTTCTTC.